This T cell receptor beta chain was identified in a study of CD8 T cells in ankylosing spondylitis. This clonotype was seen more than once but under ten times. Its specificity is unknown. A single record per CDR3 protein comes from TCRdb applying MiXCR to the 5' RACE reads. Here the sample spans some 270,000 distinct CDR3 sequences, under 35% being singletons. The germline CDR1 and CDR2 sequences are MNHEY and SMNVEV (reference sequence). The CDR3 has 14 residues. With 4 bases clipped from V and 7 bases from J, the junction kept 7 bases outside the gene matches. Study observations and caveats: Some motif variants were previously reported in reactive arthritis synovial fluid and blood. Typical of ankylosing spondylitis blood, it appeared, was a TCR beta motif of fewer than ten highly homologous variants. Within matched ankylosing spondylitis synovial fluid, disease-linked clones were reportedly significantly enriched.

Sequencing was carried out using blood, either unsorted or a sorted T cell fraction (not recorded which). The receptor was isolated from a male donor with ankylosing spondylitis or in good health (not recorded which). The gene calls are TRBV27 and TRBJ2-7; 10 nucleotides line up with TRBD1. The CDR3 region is CASSYRDRGGEQYF. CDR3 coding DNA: TGTGCCAGCAGTTACCGGGACAGGGGTGGAGAGCAGTACTTC.